The rows below give T cell receptor beta chains drawn from one sample of a study of type 1 and type 2 diabetes patients. A single record per CDR3 protein comes from TCRdb applying MiXCR to the multiplex PCR reads. The table shows a few hundred thousand distinct CDR3 sequences, with approximately 45% occurring only once. Input material: peripheral blood mononuclear cells (PBMCs). All receptors derive from a man aged 18 to 35 with type 2 diabetes. The CDR3 runs from the conserved cysteine through the conserved F or W. A D gene is named only where the DNA matches it firmly. For some rows the clone size is stated as once, few or many, or as a class when expanded; others skip it.

v_gene: TRBV19
d_gene: -
abundance: -
j_gene: TRBJ2-1
CDR3nt: TGTGCCAGTAGTTTCGTGGAGGCCGTCGCCTACAATGAGCAGTTCTTC
CDR3aa: CASSFVEAVAYNEQFF

v_gene: TRBV15
d_gene: -
abundance: few
j_gene: TRBJ2-7
CDR3nt: TGTGCCACCAGCAGAGGGGGGGTTAGTAACCACGAGCAGTACTTC
CDR3aa: CATSRGGVSNHEQYF

v_gene: TRBV2
d_gene: -
abundance: -
j_gene: TRBJ2-2
CDR3nt: TGTGCCAGCATCGGCACCGGGGGGCTGTTTTTT
CDR3aa: CASIGTGGLFF

v_gene: TRBV19
d_gene: -
abundance: many
j_gene: TRBJ1-1
CDR3nt: TGTGCCAGTACCAACAGGGTTACTGAAGCTTTCTTT
CDR3aa: CASTNRVTEAFF

v_gene: TRBV29-1
d_gene: TRBD1
abundance: -
j_gene: TRBJ1-1
CDR3nt: TGCAGCGCCCCGGAAGGACAGGGACTTGGGGACACTGAAGCTTTCTTT
CDR3aa: CSAPEGQGLGDTEAFF

v_gene: TRBV20-1
d_gene: -
abundance: -
j_gene: TRBJ2-5
CDR3nt: TGCAGTGCTAGTCCCCCCGGAGGGACCTTTGACTTC
CDR3aa: CSASPPGGTFDF

v_gene: TRBV6-6
d_gene: TRBD2
abundance: -
j_gene: TRBJ2-1
CDR3nt: TGTGCCAGCATCCCTGGGACTAGCGGTTACAATGAGCAGTTCTTC
CDR3aa: CASIPGTSGYNEQFF

v_gene: TRBV28
d_gene: -
abundance: -
j_gene: TRBJ2-7
CDR3nt: TGTGCCAGCAGTTTTGGACGGACCTACGAGCTGTACTTC
CDR3aa: CASSFGRTYELYF

v_gene: TRBV6-1
d_gene: -
abundance: -
j_gene: TRBJ2-1
CDR3nt: TGTGCCAGCAAGGGTAGCGGATTCGAGCAGTTCTTC
CDR3aa: CASKGSGFEQFF

v_gene: TRBV27
d_gene: -
abundance: -
j_gene: TRBJ2-1
CDR3nt: TGTGCCAGCAGTTTAATCCGGGGGTTCAATGAGCAGTTCTTC
CDR3aa: CASSLIRGFNEQFF

v_gene: TRBV28
d_gene: -
abundance: -
j_gene: TRBJ1-2
CDR3nt: TGTGCCAGCAGTTACGGGAAGATCTATGGCTACACCTTC
CDR3aa: CASSYGKIYGYTF

v_gene: TRBV5-1
d_gene: -
abundance: -
j_gene: TRBJ1-4
CDR3nt: TGCGCCAGCAGCTTATCGGCGGGTGAAAAACTGTTTTTT
CDR3aa: CASSLSAGEKLFF

v_gene: TRBV19
d_gene: TRBD2
abundance: -
j_gene: TRBJ2-7
CDR3nt: TGTGCCAGTCAAACGACTAGCGGGGGCTCCTACGAGCAGTACTTC
CDR3aa: CASQTTSGGSYEQYF

v_gene: TRBV15
d_gene: -
abundance: -
j_gene: TRBJ2-7
CDR3nt: TGTGCCACCTCCAAGCCCCCGGCCTACGAGCAGTACTTC
CDR3aa: CATSKPPAYEQYF

v_gene: TRBV7-2
d_gene: -
abundance: many
j_gene: TRBJ1-2
CDR3nt: TGTGCCAGCAGCTTAGGCGGCGCTGGCTACACCTTC
CDR3aa: CASSLGGAGYTF

v_gene: TRBV6-2/TRBV6-3
d_gene: -
abundance: few
j_gene: TRBJ2-2
CDR3nt: TGTGCCAGCACTCCGGCGGGTATTCAGACCGGGGAGCTGTTTTTT
CDR3aa: CASTPAGIQTGELFF

v_gene: TRBV18
d_gene: -
abundance: -
j_gene: TRBJ2-7
CDR3nt: TGTGCCAGCTCACCCCCCTCTTCACTCGAGCAGTACTTC
CDR3aa: CASSPPSSLEQYF

v_gene: TRBV7-6
d_gene: -
abundance: -
j_gene: TRBJ1-4
CDR3nt: TGTGCCAGCAGTTTCAATGTAAATGAAAAACTGTTTTTT
CDR3aa: CASSFNVNEKLFF

v_gene: TRBV15
d_gene: -
abundance: -
j_gene: TRBJ1-1
CDR3nt: TGTGCCACCAGCAGAGATTATAACGAGTTGGCTTTCTTT
CDR3aa: CATSRDYNELAFF

v_gene: TRBV29-1
d_gene: -
abundance: few
j_gene: TRBJ1-2
CDR3nt: TGCAGCGACCTTAACAAAGATGGCTACACCTTC
CDR3aa: CSDLNKDGYTF

v_gene: TRBV4-3
d_gene: -
abundance: -
j_gene: TRBJ2-1
CDR3nt: TGCGCCAGCAGCCAAGTGAATGTTGATGGAGTTGAGCAGTTCTTC
CDR3aa: CASSQVNVDGVEQFF

v_gene: TRBV29-1
d_gene: -
abundance: once
j_gene: TRBJ1-5
CDR3nt: TGCAGCGTTAGTAACAGGGTGGAACAGCCCCAGCATTTT
CDR3aa: CSVSNRVEQPQHF

v_gene: TRBV29-1
d_gene: -
abundance: -
j_gene: TRBJ2-3
CDR3nt: TGCAGCGTTGAAACGGGGGAATCAGATACGCAGTATTTT
CDR3aa: CSVETGESDTQYF

v_gene: TRBV11-2
d_gene: -
abundance: -
j_gene: TRBJ1-6
CDR3nt: TGTGCCAGCAGCCCTTCCGGGATACGGTCACCCCTCCACTTT
CDR3aa: CASSPSGIRSPLHF

v_gene: TRBV10-1
d_gene: -
abundance: -
j_gene: TRBJ2-1
CDR3nt: TGTGCCAGCAGCGCCCAGGGCGATGAGCAGTTCTTC
CDR3aa: CASSAQGDEQFF

v_gene: TRBV4-2
d_gene: -
abundance: -
j_gene: TRBJ2-7
CDR3nt: TGTGCCAGCAGCCAAGCTAGGGGGATCCAGGGAGAGCAGTACTTC
CDR3aa: CASSQARGIQGEQYF

v_gene: TRBV28
d_gene: TRBD1
abundance: few
j_gene: TRBJ1-2
CDR3nt: TGTGCCAGCAGCCCGGGACAGACATCCTATGGCTACACCTTC
CDR3aa: CASSPGQTSYGYTF

v_gene: TRBV7-9
d_gene: -
abundance: -
j_gene: TRBJ2-7
CDR3nt: TGTGCCAGCAGCGAATATGTCGACGAGCAGTACTTC
CDR3aa: CASSEYVDEQYF

v_gene: TRBV9
d_gene: -
abundance: -
j_gene: TRBJ2-2
CDR3nt: TGTGCCAGCAGCGTAGGGGGTAGCGGGAACACCGGGGAGCTGTTTTTT
CDR3aa: CASSVGGSGNTGELFF

v_gene: TRBV6-1
d_gene: TRBD1
abundance: -
j_gene: TRBJ2-7
CDR3nt: TGTGCCAGCAGTGAACTGTCAGGGGGCCGTACCTACGAGCAGTACTTC
CDR3aa: CASSELSGGRTYEQYF

v_gene: TRBV14
d_gene: -
abundance: many
j_gene: TRBJ1-2
CDR3nt: TGTGCCAGCAGCCAAGCAGTCGGGACTAGCTACACCTTC
CDR3aa: CASSQAVGTSYTF

v_gene: TRBV2
d_gene: TRBD1
abundance: few
j_gene: TRBJ2-3
CDR3nt: TGTGCCAGCCGGACAGGGGGGACAGATACGCAGTATTTT
CDR3aa: CASRTGGTDTQYF

v_gene: TRBV5-1
d_gene: TRBD1
abundance: -
j_gene: TRBJ1-2
CDR3nt: TGTGCCAGCAGTCACGGGACAGTCTATGGCTACACCTTC
CDR3aa: CASSHGTVYGYTF

v_gene: TRBV5-5
d_gene: TRBD1
abundance: -
j_gene: TRBJ2-1
CDR3nt: TGTGCCAGCAGCTTTTCCCCGGACAGGGGGTACAATGAGCAGTTCTTC
CDR3aa: CASSFSPDRGYNEQFF

v_gene: TRBV27
d_gene: -
abundance: -
j_gene: TRBJ2-4
CDR3nt: TGTGCCAGCAGTTTAGGAGTTTCGGACGGCATTCAGTACTTC
CDR3aa: CASSLGVSDGIQYF

v_gene: TRBV30
d_gene: -
abundance: few
j_gene: TRBJ2-7
CDR3nt: TGTGCCTGGAGCGACCTCGGCGAGCAGTACTTC
CDR3aa: CAWSDLGEQYF

v_gene: TRBV15
d_gene: -
abundance: -
j_gene: TRBJ1-5
CDR3nt: TGTGCCACCAGCCCCAGATCGGATGTTCAGCCCCAGCATTTT
CDR3aa: CATSPRSDVQPQHF

v_gene: TRBV7-8
d_gene: -
abundance: -
j_gene: TRBJ1-2
CDR3nt: TGTGCCCGCAGCCGTGACTTGGGTTATGGCTACACCTTC
CDR3aa: CARSRDLGYGYTF

v_gene: TRBV20-1
d_gene: -
abundance: -
j_gene: TRBJ1-5
CDR3nt: TGCAGTGCTAGTTACCAGAGTCCATATCAGCCCCAGCATTTT
CDR3aa: CSASYQSPYQPQHF

v_gene: TRBV12-3/TRBV12-4
d_gene: -
abundance: few
j_gene: TRBJ2-6
CDR3nt: TGTGCCAGCTCTTGGGGGCGATCTGGGGCCAACGTCCTGACTTTC
CDR3aa: CASSWGRSGANVLTF

v_gene: TRBV10-2
d_gene: TRBD1
abundance: few
j_gene: TRBJ1-2
CDR3nt: TGCGCCAGCAGTCAGACAGGGTCAATCTCCTACACCTTC
CDR3aa: CASSQTGSISYTF

v_gene: TRBV10-3
d_gene: -
abundance: -
j_gene: TRBJ2-3
CDR3nt: TGTGCCATCGGACGGGAATCCACAGATACGCAGTATTTT
CDR3aa: CAIGRESTDTQYF

v_gene: TRBV5-5
d_gene: TRBD1
abundance: -
j_gene: TRBJ1-1
CDR3nt: TGCGCCAGCAGCATGGGACAGCTGAACACTGAAGCTTTCTTT
CDR3aa: CASSMGQLNTEAFF

v_gene: TRBV6-5
d_gene: -
abundance: -
j_gene: TRBJ2-5
CDR3nt: TGTGCCAGCAGTTACAGGCAGGCTTCCATGCGAGAGACCCAGTACTTC
CDR3aa: CASSYRQASMRETQYF

v_gene: TRBV24-1
d_gene: TRBD1
abundance: once
j_gene: TRBJ1-6
CDR3nt: TGTGCCACCAGTGATTTGGCTGGACAGGGAGATTCACCCCTCCACTTT
CDR3aa: CATSDLAGQGDSPLHF

v_gene: TRBV28
d_gene: -
abundance: -
j_gene: TRBJ2-5
CDR3nt: TGTGCCAGCAGACCTATGAGGGGGGAGGGAGAGACCCAGTACTTC
CDR3aa: CASRPMRGEGETQYF

v_gene: TRBV12-5
d_gene: -
abundance: -
j_gene: TRBJ1-1
CDR3nt: TGTGCTAGTGGTTTGGTCATCCGTTCAACAGAAGCTTTCTTT
CDR3aa: CASGLVIRSTEAFF

v_gene: TRBV4-1
d_gene: TRBD1
abundance: -
j_gene: TRBJ1-1
CDR3nt: TGCGCCAGCAGCCGCCTATGGGGACAGGGGGACACTGAAGCTTTCTTT
CDR3aa: CASSRLWGQGDTEAFF

v_gene: TRBV10-3
d_gene: TRBD2
abundance: -
j_gene: TRBJ2-5
CDR3nt: TGTGCCATCAGTGACGGGGGGGCAGAGACCCAGTACTTC
CDR3aa: CAISDGGAETQYF

v_gene: TRBV12-3/TRBV12-4
d_gene: -
abundance: -
j_gene: TRBJ2-7
CDR3nt: TGTGCCAGCAGTCCGGGGTACTACGAGCAGTACTTC
CDR3aa: CASSPGYYEQYF

v_gene: TRBV6-4
d_gene: -
abundance: few
j_gene: TRBJ2-1
CDR3nt: TGTGCCAGCAGTGACTCCGGAGGTAGCTCCTACAATGAGCAGTTCTTC
CDR3aa: CASSDSGGSSYNEQFF

v_gene: TRBV15
d_gene: -
abundance: many
j_gene: TRBJ2-5
CDR3nt: TGTGCCACCAGCGGCCCGAGGGGAGGAGAGACCCAGTACTTC
CDR3aa: CATSGPRGGETQYF

v_gene: TRBV27
d_gene: TRBD1
abundance: -
j_gene: TRBJ2-7
CDR3nt: TGTGCCAGCAGTTTATTAGGCCAGGGGGCAAACGAGCAGTACTTC
CDR3aa: CASSLLGQGANEQYF

v_gene: TRBV7-3
d_gene: TRBD2
abundance: -
j_gene: TRBJ2-7
CDR3nt: TGTGCCAGCAGCTTAGGACTAGCGGGACTGTCCTCCTACGAGCAGTACTTC
CDR3aa: CASSLGLAGLSSYEQYF

v_gene: TRBV12-3/TRBV12-4
d_gene: -
abundance: -
j_gene: TRBJ2-2
CDR3nt: TGTGCCAGCAGTCAGGAGGACATGGGGAACACCGGGGAGCTGTTTTTT
CDR3aa: CASSQEDMGNTGELFF

v_gene: TRBV4-1
d_gene: TRBD1
abundance: -
j_gene: TRBJ1-6
CDR3nt: TGCGCCAGCAGCCTCCAGACAGGGGGCAGTTCACCCCTCCACTTT
CDR3aa: CASSLQTGGSSPLHF

v_gene: TRBV6-5
d_gene: -
abundance: -
j_gene: TRBJ2-5
CDR3nt: TGTGCCAGCAGTTACTCAGGGTCGGGGGAGACCCAGTACTTC
CDR3aa: CASSYSGSGETQYF

v_gene: TRBV4-2
d_gene: TRBD1
abundance: -
j_gene: TRBJ2-2
CDR3nt: TGTGCCAGCAGGCCGTCCGGACAGGGGGCCGGGGAGCTGTTTTTT
CDR3aa: CASRPSGQGAGELFF

v_gene: TRBV12-3/TRBV12-4
d_gene: -
abundance: -
j_gene: TRBJ1-2
CDR3nt: TGTGCCAGCAGTTTAGTCGGGCGCTATGGCTACACCTTC
CDR3aa: CASSLVGRYGYTF